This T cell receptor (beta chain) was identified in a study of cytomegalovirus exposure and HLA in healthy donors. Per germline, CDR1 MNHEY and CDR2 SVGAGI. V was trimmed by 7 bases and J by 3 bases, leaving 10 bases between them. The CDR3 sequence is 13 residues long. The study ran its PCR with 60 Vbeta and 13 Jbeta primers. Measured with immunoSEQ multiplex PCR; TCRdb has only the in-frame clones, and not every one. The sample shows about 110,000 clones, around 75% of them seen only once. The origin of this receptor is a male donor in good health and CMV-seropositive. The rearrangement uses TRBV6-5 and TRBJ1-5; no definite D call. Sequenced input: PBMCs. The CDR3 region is CASTRAINQPQHF. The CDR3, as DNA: TGTGCCAGCACGAGGGCGATCAATCAGCCCCAGCATTTT.